This TCR beta chain originates from a study of identifying expanded T cells in peripheral blood (dated 2019 in TCRdb). A note on the overall study: Technical replicates were generated by sequencing separate aliquots of the same genomic DNA pool, with four replicates compared pairwise. Overall results and qualifications from the work: In all healthy donors, the variance in clone template counts between samples taken roughly 14 days apart rose significantly as total template count increased. The authors expected biological variance in healthy repertoires might increase further over much longer intervals such as months to years. Across all healthy-donor time intervals, the beta-binomial model significantly cut both the number of clones called differentially abundant and the false-positive rate. Approximately 1.2 differentially abundant clones were flagged by the binomial model between technical replicates, whereas about 16 and 19 were flagged over approximately two weeks and four weeks, respectively.

Note on this clone: Its antigen specificity is not known. Per-base qualities were not stored, and no clone one base away is much larger.

No immune events, such as infections, were documented for the healthy donors during the collection period. Healthy-donor blood repertoires served as a training cohort to calibrate time-dependent variance in a beta-binomial model of T-cell clone differential abundance. There were 10 healthy donors in the training cohort, of whom 3 were female and 7 were male. Donor ages ranged from roughly 25 to 65 years, with an average of about 44 years. Whole blood from each healthy donor was obtained from a commercial supplier and was collected at three time points 2 to 3 weeks apart. For immunosequencing, genomic DNA was extracted from whole blood that had not been sorted. V loses 4 bases at its end and J loses 0 bases; junction bases beyond the gene matches: 9. The CDR3 numbers 16 residues from cysteine through phenylalanine. CDR3 DNA only is kept here, 48 bases in frame from base 1. The germline V gene (reference sequence) sets CDR1 to LNHDA and CDR2 to SQIVND.

TCRbeta CDR3 regions were profiled with the immunoSEQ Assay using bias-controlled multiplex PCR amplification of genomic DNA. Per the original workflow: To quantify the absolute abundance of each unique TCRbeta CDR3 region, the sequences were collapsed and filtered. Differential abundance was tested with two models: a binomial (Fisher-equivalent) model and a beta-binomial model that adds time-dependent variance fitted from healthy donors. Any clone with fewer than 5 combined templates was excluded, and a clone was called differentially abundant if its Benjamini-Hochberg FDR was below 0.01. Beta-binomial variance was modeled as a function of total template count across the two samples using the form v = (b*log(k)+a)^2. TCRdb provides this immuneACCESS table in a form limited to in-frame rearrangements. Some clones are lacking; in checked studies, under half of them reflect an unresolved V gene, and why the rest are absent is not known. The V and J calls and clone size are taken from that table; D and trimming were inferred from the DNA. This sample lists about 52,000 clones; around 82% were detected once. The ten top clones hold 11% to 15% of the sample.

The specimen sequenced was blood. The V and J segments used are TRBV19 and TRBJ2-7; 7 central nucleotides agree with TRBD2. The TCR comes from a person aged 18 to 70 in good health. The sequenced DNA: TGTGCCAGTAGTACCTTAGCGGGTAAAAGCTCCTACGAGCAGTACTTC. Its amino acids are CASSTLAGKSSYEQYF.